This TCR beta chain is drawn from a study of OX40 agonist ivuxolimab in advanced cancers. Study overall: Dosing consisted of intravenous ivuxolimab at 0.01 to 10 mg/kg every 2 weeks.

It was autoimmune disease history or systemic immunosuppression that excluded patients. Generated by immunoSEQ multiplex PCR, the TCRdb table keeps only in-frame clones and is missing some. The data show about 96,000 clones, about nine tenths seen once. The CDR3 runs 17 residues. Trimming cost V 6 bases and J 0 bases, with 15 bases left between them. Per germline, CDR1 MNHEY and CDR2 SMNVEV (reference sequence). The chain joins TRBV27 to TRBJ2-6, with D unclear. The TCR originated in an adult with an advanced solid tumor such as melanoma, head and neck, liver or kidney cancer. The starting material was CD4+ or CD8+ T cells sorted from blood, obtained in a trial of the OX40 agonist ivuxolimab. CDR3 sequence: CASRYALRRSGANVLTF. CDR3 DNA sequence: TGTGCCAGCAGATATGCCCTGAGGCGCTCTGGGGCCAACGTCCTGACTTTC. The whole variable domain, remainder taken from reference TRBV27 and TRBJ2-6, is EAQVTQNPRYLITVTGKKLTVTCSQNMNHEYMSWYRQDPGLGLRQIYYSMNVEVTDKGDVPEGYKVSRKEKRNFPLILESPSPNQTSLYFCASRYALRRSGANVLTFGAGSRLTVL.